A selection of T cell receptor beta chains follows, all from one sample in a study of Ad26.COV2.S vaccination and SARS-CoV-2 variants. Sequencing was performed with immunoSEQ multiplex PCR; in TCRdb, only in-frame clones are kept and a portion is missing. The sample records 500,000 or so clones, around 88% being singletons. The starting material was peripheral blood, obtained in a trial of Ad26.COV2.S vaccine versus placebo. These receptors were collected from a person aged 18-65 years who received the Ad26.COV2.S COVID-19 vaccine or a placebo. Each CDR3 is given with its conserved first and last residue.

cdr3_length	v_call	j_call	cdr3_aa
13	TRBV6-6	TRBJ1-5	CASTTGDNQPQHF
16	TRBV5-4	TRBJ1-1	CASSLMGQDPNTEAFF
14	TRBV7-9	TRBJ2-3	CASSLDRSTDTQYF
14	TRBV6-5	TRBJ1-4	CASREGGSREKLFF
12	TRBV5-1	TRBJ2-7	CASSSGQLQEYF
12	TRBV19	TRBJ1-4	CASTQGYEKLFF
13	TRBV19	TRBJ2-3	CASSTRLGDTQYF
13	TRBV9	TRBJ2-3	CASSPSPGDTQYF
14	TRBV5-1	TRBJ1-2	CASTDRVGTSGYTF
14	TRBV5-4	TRBJ2-1	CASSLSDPENEQFF
13	TRBV19	TRBJ1-1	CASSPGTETEAFF
17	TRBV28	TRBJ2-3	CASSQRGLAGGTDTQYF
15	TRBV5-1	TRBJ2-7	CASSLVFTTRYEQYF